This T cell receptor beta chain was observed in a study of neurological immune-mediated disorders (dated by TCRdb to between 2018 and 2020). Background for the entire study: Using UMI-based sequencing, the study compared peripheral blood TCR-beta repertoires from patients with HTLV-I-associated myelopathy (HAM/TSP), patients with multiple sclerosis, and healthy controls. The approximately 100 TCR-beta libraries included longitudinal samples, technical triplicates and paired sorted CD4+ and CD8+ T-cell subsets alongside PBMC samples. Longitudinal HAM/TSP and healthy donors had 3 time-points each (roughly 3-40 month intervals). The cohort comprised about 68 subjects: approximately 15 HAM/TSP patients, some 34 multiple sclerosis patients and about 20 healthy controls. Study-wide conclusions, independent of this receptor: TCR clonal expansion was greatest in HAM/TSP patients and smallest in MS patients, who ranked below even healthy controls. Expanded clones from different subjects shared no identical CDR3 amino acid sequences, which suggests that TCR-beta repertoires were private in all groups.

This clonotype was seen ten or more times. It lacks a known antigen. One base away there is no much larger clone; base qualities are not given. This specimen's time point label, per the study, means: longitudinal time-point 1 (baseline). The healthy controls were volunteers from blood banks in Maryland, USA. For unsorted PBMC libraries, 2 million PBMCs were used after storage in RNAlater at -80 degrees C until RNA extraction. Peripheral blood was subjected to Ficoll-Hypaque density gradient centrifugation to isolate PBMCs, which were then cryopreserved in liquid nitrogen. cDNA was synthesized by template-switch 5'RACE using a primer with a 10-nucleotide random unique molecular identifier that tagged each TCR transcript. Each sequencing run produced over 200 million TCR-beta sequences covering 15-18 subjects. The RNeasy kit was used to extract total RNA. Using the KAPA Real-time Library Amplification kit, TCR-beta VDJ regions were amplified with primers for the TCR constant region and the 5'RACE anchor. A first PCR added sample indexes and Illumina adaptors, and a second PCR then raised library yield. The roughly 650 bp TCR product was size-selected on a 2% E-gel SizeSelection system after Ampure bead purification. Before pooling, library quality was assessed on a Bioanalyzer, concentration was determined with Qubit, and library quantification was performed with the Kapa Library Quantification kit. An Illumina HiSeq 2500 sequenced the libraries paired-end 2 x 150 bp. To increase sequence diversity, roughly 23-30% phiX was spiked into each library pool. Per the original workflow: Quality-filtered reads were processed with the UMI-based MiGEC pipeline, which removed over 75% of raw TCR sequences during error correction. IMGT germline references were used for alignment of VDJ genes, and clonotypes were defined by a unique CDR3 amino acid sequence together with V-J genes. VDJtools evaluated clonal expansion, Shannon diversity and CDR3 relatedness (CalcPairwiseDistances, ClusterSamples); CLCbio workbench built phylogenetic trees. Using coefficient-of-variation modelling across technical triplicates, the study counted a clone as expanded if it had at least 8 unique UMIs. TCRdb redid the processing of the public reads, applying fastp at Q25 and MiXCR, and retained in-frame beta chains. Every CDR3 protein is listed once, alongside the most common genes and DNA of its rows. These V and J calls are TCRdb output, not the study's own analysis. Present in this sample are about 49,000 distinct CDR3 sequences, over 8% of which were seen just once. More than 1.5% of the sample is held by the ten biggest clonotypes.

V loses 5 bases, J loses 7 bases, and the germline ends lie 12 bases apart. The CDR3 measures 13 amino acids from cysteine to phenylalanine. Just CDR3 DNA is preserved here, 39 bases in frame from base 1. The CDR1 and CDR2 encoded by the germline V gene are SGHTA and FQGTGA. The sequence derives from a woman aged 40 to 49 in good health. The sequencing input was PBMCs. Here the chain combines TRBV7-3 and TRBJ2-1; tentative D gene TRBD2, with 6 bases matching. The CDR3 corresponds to CASSPQEGNEQFF. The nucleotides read TGTGCCAGCAGCCCCCAGGAGGGTAATGAGCAGTTCTTC.